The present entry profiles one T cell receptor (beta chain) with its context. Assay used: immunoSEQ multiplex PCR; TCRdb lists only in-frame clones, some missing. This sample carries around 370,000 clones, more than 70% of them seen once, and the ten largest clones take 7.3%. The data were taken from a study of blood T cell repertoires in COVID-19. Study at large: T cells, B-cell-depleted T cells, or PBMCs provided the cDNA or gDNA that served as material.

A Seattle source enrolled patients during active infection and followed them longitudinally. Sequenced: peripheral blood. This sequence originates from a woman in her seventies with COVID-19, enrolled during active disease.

The CDR3, as DNA: TGTGCCAGCAGATTCCAGGGGGCCCCCGAGGTAAAACTGTTTTTT. It specifies CASRFQGAPEVKLFF. The chain uses TRBV6-5 and TRBJ1-4; 8 nucleotides align to TRBD1. The V segment lost 6 bases and the J segment 10 bases; nucleotides outside the gene matches: 13. The CDR3 sequence is 15 residues long. CDR1 and CDR2 from the germline V gene are MNHEY and SVGAGI.